Listed below are T cell receptor beta chains from one sample, sequenced in a study of cytomegalovirus exposure and HLA in healthy donors. Clones were read by immunoSEQ multiplex PCR, and TCRdb kept only the in-frame ones, dropping some. The repertoire holds fewer than 250,000 clones, under 80% seen once, with 1.8% in the top ten. The sequencing input was PBMCs. The receptors shown here come from a woman aged 25 to 39 in good health and CMV-seronegative. CDR3s include the opening cysteine and the closing phenylalanine or tryptophan. Fields, in order: CDR3 protein, CDR3 DNA, clone size, V gene, J gene, D gene. A D gene is named only where the DNA matches it firmly. Rows give clone size only sometimes, using once, few, many, or a class for an expanded clone.

CASRKTGGNSPLHF	TGTGCCAGCAGAAAGACAGGGGGAAATTCACCCCTCCACTTT	few	TRBV6-5	TRBJ1-6	TRBD1
CASSLSGGDYNEQFF	TGTGCCAGCAGTCTTAGCGGGGGGGACTACAATGAGCAGTTCTTC	-	TRBV6-6	TRBJ2-1	TRBD2
CASKGPGGKTGDSNQPQHF	TGTGCCAGCAAGGGACCCGGGGGTAAGACAGGGGATAGCAATCAGCCCCAGCATTTT	-	TRBV6-4	TRBJ1-5	TRBD1
CASGAPWKGDSYGYTF	TGTGCTAGTGGTGCCCCTTGGAAGGGGGATTCCTATGGCTACACCTTC	-	TRBV12-5	TRBJ1-2	-
CASSQIGDSGNTIYF	TGCGCCAGCAGCCAGATAGGGGACTCTGGAAACACCATATATTTT	-	TRBV4-1	TRBJ1-3	-
CASSQQLGRGKLFF	TGTGCCAGTAGTCAACAACTAGGCCGGGGAAAACTGTTTTTT	-	TRBV19	TRBJ1-4	-
CASSPRGGSRTDTQYF	TGTGCCAGCAGCCCCCGCGGTGGTTCTCGCACAGATACGCAGTATTTT	-	TRBV11-3	TRBJ2-3	-
CASSLLPGGYTEAFF	TGTGCCAGCAGCTTACTCCCGGGAGGGTACACTGAAGCTTTCTTT	-	TRBV7-3	TRBJ1-1	-
CATGQGEDQPQHF	TGCGCCACCGGACAGGGGGAAGATCAGCCCCAGCATTTT	-	TRBV10-2	TRBJ1-5	TRBD1
CASSSKTNTEAFF	TGTGCCAGCAGCTCAAAGACTAACACTGAAGCTTTCTTT	once	TRBV7-9	TRBJ1-1	-
CASSRRQGLHEQYF	TGTGCCAGCAGCCGCAGACAGGGGCTCCACGAGCAGTACTTC	-	TRBV5-5	TRBJ2-7	TRBD1
CASSPAQDYEQYF	TGTGCCAGCTCACCCGCACAGGACTACGAGCAGTACTTC	-	TRBV18	TRBJ2-7	-
CASSPRGSETQYF	TGTGCCAGCAGCCCCAGGGGTTCAGAGACCCAGTACTTC	few	TRBV11-3	TRBJ2-5	-
CASSETEGTIYGYTF	TGTGCCAGCAGTGAAACGGAGGGGACGATCTATGGCTACACCTTC	-	TRBV2	TRBJ1-2	-
CASSDGPRREQYF	TGTGCCAGCAGTGACGGGCCCAGGAGGGAGCAGTACTTC	few	TRBV25-1	TRBJ2-7	-
CAWSRSAVVEQFF	TGTGCCTGGAGTAGAAGCGCGGTGGTAGAGCAGTTCTTC	-	TRBV30	TRBJ2-1	-
CASSLAGTPTGELFF	TGCGCCAGCAGCTTGGCCGGGACTCCCACCGGGGAGCTGTTTTTT	once	TRBV5-1	TRBJ2-2	-
CASSLSGLDPLYNEQFF	TGTGCCAGCAGTTTAAGCGGACTAGACCCCCTCTACAATGAGCAGTTCTTC	-	TRBV27	TRBJ2-1	TRBD2
CAGAIGGSTDTQYF	TGTGCCGGAGCCATAGGGGGTTCCACAGATACGCAGTATTTT	-	TRBV30	TRBJ2-3	-
CASSQWAPTGASYNSPLHF	TGTGCCAGCAGCCAATGGGCCCCGACAGGGGCATCCTATAATTCACCCCTCCACTTT	-	TRBV4-2	TRBJ1-6	TRBD1
CASHGGGRGEETQYF	TGTGCCAGTCACGGTGGCGGGAGGGGTGAGGAGACCCAGTACTTC	-	TRBV19	TRBJ2-5	TRBD2
CASSFLAGADRETQYF	TGTGCCAGCAGCTTTCTAGCGGGGGCCGACAGAGAGACCCAGTACTTC	-	TRBV5-4	TRBJ2-5	TRBD2
CAWSGMGFNEQFF	TGTGCCTGGTCAGGGATGGGTTTCAATGAGCAGTTCTTC	-	TRBV30	TRBJ2-1	-
CASSANGSPGAEAFF	TGTGCCAGCAGCGCGAACGGATCTCCAGGGGCTGAAGCTTTCTTT	-	TRBV5-6	TRBJ1-1	-
CASSDARGVQETQYF	TGTGCCAGCAGTGACGCGCGGGGGGTCCAAGAGACCCAGTACTTC	-	TRBV2	TRBJ2-5	TRBD2
CASSSDRPNLYEQYF	TGTGCCAGCAGTTCAGACAGGCCCAACCTCTACGAGCAGTACTTC	-	TRBV2	TRBJ2-7	-
CAWGRWGLNTEAFF	TGTGCCTGGGGGAGGTGGGGACTGAACACTGAAGCTTTCTTT	-	TRBV30	TRBJ1-1	-
CASSPSLYRVVRGYTF	TGTGCCAGCTCACCAAGTCTTTACAGGGTCGTAAGAGGCTACACCTTC	-	TRBV18	TRBJ1-2	-
CASSLGAGRRNSPLHF	TGTGCCAGCAGCTTAGGCGCAGGCCGCCGTAATTCACCCCTCCACTTT	-	TRBV7-2	TRBJ1-6	-
CATPPGNPAGYTF	TGTGCCACCCCCCCCGGGAACCCGGCGGGCTACACCTTC	-	TRBV6-1	TRBJ1-2	-
CASSEDGTGVTGELFF	TGCGCCAGCAGCGAGGATGGGACAGGGGTCACCGGGGAGCTGTTTTTT	-	TRBV5-1	TRBJ2-2	TRBD1
CASSLLGNEQFF	TGTGCCAGCAGCTTGCTCGGCAATGAGCAGTTCTTC	-	TRBV5-6	TRBJ2-1	-
CASSLDREQPQHF	TGCGCCAGCAGCCTGGACAGGGAACAGCCCCAGCATTTT	-	TRBV4-1	TRBJ1-5	TRBD1
CASSRYETAEAFF	TGTGCCAGCAGCCGGTACGAGACAGCTGAAGCTTTCTTT	few	TRBV4-2	TRBJ1-1	-
CAGKPLASSYEQYF	TGTGCCGGGAAACCACTAGCTAGCTCCTACGAGCAGTACTTC	few	TRBV6-1	TRBJ2-7	-
CASSPWTGRDTQYF	TGTGCCAGTAGTCCCTGGACAGGGAGGGATACGCAGTATTTT	few	TRBV19	TRBJ2-3	TRBD1
CASRLPGSYEQYF	TGTGCCAGCAGACTCCCGGGAAGCTACGAGCAGTACTTC	once	TRBV25-1	TRBJ2-7	-
CASSSRTGQGEKLFF	TGTGCCAGCAGCTCAAGGACAGGGCAGGGTGAAAAACTGTTTTTT	-	TRBV5-6	TRBJ1-4	TRBD1
CASSQGRDTEAFF	TGTGCCAGTAGCCAGGGGAGGGACACTGAAGCTTTCTTT	-	TRBV19	TRBJ1-1	-
CASRARGGEWETQYF	TGTGCCAGCAGGGCTAGAGGCGGAGAGTGGGAGACCCAGTACTTC	-	TRBV6-5	TRBJ2-5	-
CAISLSSGANVLTF	TGTGCCATCAGTCTCAGCTCTGGGGCCAACGTCCTGACTTTC	-	TRBV10-3	TRBJ2-6	-
CASSFMVGGTDSNYGYTF	TGTGCCAGCAGTTTCATGGTGGGAGGGACCGATTCTAACTATGGCTACACCTTC	-	TRBV28	TRBJ1-2	-
CASSYSNTGTEAFF	TGTGCCAGCAGTTACTCGAATACGGGAACTGAAGCTTTCTTT	once	TRBV6-5	TRBJ1-1	-
CAIRDGQGPGNTIYF	TGTGCCATCAGGGACGGACAGGGGCCGGGAAACACCATATATTTT	-	TRBV10-3	TRBJ1-3	TRBD1
CASSIGGGADTEAFF	TGTGCCAGTAGTATAGGCGGAGGGGCAGATACTGAAGCTTTCTTT	-	TRBV19	TRBJ1-1	-
CASSFRGLEETQYF	TGTGCCAGCAGTTTTCGAGGATTGGAAGAGACCCAGTACTTC	few	TRBV6-6	TRBJ2-5	-
CASSPGQLYEQYF	TGTGCCAGCAGCCCTGGACAGCTTTACGAGCAGTACTTC	once	TRBV11-2	TRBJ2-7	-
CAWSVSGRDDEQFF	TGTGCCTGGAGTGTTAGCGGGAGGGACGATGAGCAGTTCTTC	-	TRBV30	TRBJ2-1	TRBD2
CASSFGTRRTGELFF	TGCGCCAGCAGCTTTGGGACTAGGAGGACCGGGGAGCTGTTTTTT	-	TRBV5-1	TRBJ2-2	TRBD2
CASSDGQGDTEAFF	TGTGCCAGCAGTGACGGACAGGGGGACACTGAAGCTTTCTTT	few	TRBV6-1	TRBJ1-1	TRBD1
CASSFRGFGAEAFF	TGTGCCAGCAGCTTCAGGGGATTCGGGGCTGAAGCTTTCTTT	once	TRBV7-9	TRBJ1-1	-
CASSPRREGLVSNEQFF	TGTGCCAGCTCACCACGGCGGGAGGGCCTAGTATCCAATGAGCAGTTCTTC	few	TRBV18	TRBJ2-1	TRBD2
CAWSARGKDSPLHF	TGTGCCTGGAGTGCGCGGGGGAAGGACTCACCCCTCCACTTT	-	TRBV30	TRBJ1-6	-
CASRLTGVPGELFF	TGTGCCAGCAGGCTTACAGGGGTCCCCGGGGAGCTGTTTTTT	-	TRBV6-5	TRBJ2-2	TRBD1